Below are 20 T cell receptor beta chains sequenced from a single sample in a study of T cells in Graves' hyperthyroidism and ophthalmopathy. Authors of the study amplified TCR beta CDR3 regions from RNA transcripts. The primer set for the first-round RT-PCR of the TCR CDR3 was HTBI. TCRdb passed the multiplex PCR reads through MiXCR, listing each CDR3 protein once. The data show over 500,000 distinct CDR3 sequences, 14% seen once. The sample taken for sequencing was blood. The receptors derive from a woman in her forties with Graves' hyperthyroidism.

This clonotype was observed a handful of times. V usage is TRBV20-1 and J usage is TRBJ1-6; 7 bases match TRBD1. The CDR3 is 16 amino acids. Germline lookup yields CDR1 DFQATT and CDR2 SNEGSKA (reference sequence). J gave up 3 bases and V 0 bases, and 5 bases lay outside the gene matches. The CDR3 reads CSAREADRDYNSPLHF. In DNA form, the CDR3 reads TGCAGTGCTAGAGAAGCAGACAGGGACTATAATTCACCCCTCCACTTT.

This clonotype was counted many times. The CDR3 DNA is TGTGCCTGGGCCCTCCCCGTGGGAGCATATGGCTACACCTTC. This translates into CAWALPVGAYGYTF. This sequence joins TRBV30 and TRBJ1-2; D gene unclear. The V and J ends lost 5 bases and 5 bases respectively, with 18 bases between them. Germline CDR1 and CDR2: GTSNPN and SVGIG (reference sequence). The CDR3 totals 14 residues. The full variable domain, rest sourced from reference TRBV30 and TRBJ1-2, is SQTIHQWPATLVQPVGSPLSLECTVEGTSNPNLYWYRQAAGRGLQLLFYSVGIGQISSEVPQNLSASRPQDRQFILSSKKLLLSDSGFYLCAWALPVGAYGYTFGSGTRLTVV.

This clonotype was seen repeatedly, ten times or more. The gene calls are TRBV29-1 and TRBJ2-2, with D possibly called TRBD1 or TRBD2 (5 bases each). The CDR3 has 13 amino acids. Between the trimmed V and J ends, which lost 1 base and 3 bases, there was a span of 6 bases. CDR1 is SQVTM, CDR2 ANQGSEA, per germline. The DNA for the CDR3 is TGCAGCGTTGAAGGGGACCACACCGGGGAGCTGTTTTTT. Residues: CSVEGDHTGELFF.

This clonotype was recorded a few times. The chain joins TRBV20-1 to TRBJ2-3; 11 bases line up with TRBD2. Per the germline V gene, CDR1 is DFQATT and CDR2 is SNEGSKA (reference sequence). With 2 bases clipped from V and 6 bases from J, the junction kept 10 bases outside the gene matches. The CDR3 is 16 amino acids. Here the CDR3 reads CSARNILAGVEDTQYF. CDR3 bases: TGCAGTGCTAGAAATATACTAGCGGGAGTAGAGGATACGCAGTATTTT.

CDR3 sequence reads: CASSLTGREPQHF. CDR3 bases: TGTGCCAGCAGTTTGACAGGGCGGGAGCCCCAGCATTTT. The rearrangement joins TRBV12-3 or TRBV12-4 to TRBJ1-5; 7 bases line up with TRBD1. V was pared by 3 bases and J by 8 bases, with 4 bases of the junction left unmatched. This CDR3 spans 13 amino acids.

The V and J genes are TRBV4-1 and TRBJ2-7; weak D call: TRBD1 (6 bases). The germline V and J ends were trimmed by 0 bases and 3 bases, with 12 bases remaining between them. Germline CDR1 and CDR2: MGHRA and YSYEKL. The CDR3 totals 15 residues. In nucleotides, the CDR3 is TGCGCCAGCAGCCAAGATTTTGGACAGAGCTACGAGCAGTACTTC. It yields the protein CASSQDFGQSYEQYF.

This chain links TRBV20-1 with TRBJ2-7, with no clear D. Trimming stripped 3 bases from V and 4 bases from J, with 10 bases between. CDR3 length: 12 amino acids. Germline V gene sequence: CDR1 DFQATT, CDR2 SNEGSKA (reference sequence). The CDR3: CSASAPGYEQYF. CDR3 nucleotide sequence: TGCAGTGCTAGCGCCCCCGGTTACGAGCAGTACTTC.

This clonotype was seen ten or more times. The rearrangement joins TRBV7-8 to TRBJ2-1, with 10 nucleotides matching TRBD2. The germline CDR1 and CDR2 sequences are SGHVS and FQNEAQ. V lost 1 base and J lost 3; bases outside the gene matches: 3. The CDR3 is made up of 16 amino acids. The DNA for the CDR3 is TGTGCCAGCAGCTTAGACCTAGCGGGAGTCTACAATGAGCAGTTCTTC. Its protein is CASSLDLAGVYNEQFF.

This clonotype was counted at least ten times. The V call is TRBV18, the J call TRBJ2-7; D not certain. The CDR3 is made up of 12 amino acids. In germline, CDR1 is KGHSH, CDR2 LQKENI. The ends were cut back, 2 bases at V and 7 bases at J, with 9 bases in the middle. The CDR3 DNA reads TGTGCCAGCTCACCAGCCCTCCAAGAGCAGTACTTC. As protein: CASSPALQEQYF.

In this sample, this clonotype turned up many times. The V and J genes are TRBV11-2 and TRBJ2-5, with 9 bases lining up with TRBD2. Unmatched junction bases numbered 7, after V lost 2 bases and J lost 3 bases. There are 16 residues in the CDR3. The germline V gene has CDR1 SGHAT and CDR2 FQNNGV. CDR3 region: CASSLMAGGPEETQYF. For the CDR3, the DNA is TGTGCCAGCAGCTTAATGGCGGGAGGGCCCGAAGAGACCCAGTACTTC.

The CDR3 region is CASSQVRGSGANVLTF. CDR3 bases: TGTGCCAGCAGCCAAGTAAGGGGTTCTGGGGCCAACGTCCTGACTTTC. This sequence joins TRBV3-1 and TRBJ2-6; TRBD1 might be the D (5 bases). V lost 1 base and J 1 base, leaving 8 bases between the germline ends. Germline V CDR1 and CDR2: LGHDT, YNNKEL (reference sequence). The CDR3 is 16 residues long.

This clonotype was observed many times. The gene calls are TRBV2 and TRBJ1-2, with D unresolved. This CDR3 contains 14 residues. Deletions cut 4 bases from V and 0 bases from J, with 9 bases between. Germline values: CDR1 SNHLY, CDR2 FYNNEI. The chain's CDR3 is CASSVGTSNYGYTF. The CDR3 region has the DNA TGTGCCAGCAGTGTAGGCACATCTAACTATGGCTACACCTTC.

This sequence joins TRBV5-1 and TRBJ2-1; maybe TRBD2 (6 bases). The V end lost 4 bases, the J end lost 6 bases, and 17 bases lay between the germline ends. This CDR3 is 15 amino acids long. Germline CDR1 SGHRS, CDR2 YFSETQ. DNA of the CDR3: TGCGCCAGCAGCGCTCTAGCGCCAAATACCAATGAGCAGTTCTTC. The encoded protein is CASSALAPNTNEQFF.

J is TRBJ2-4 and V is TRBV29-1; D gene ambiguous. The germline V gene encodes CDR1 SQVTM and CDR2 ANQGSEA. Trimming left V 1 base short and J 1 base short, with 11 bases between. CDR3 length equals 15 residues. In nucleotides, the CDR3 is TGCAGCGTTGAAGTTCGGAGTGGCGCCAAAAACATTCAGTACTTC. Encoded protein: CSVEVRSGAKNIQYF.

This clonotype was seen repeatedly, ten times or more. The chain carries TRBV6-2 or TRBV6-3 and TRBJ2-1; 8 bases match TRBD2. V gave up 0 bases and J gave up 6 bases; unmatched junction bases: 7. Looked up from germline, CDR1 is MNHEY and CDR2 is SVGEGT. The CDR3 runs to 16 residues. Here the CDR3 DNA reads TGTGCCAGCAGTTACTCGAGTAGCGGGACGGCCAATGAGCAGTTCTTC. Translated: CASSYSSSGTANEQFF.

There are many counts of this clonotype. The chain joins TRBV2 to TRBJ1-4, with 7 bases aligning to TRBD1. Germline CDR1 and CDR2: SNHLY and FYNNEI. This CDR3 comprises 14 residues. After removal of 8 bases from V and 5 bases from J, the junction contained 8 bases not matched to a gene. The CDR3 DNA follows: TGTGCCAGCTTAGCCGGGACAGAAAATGAAAAACTGTTTTTT. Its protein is CASLAGTENEKLFF. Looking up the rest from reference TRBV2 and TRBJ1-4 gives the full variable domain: EPEVTQTPSHQVTQMGQEVILRCVPISNHLYFYWYRQILGQKVEFLVSFYNNEISEKSEIFDDQFSVERPDGSNFTLKIRSTKLEDSAMYFCASLAGTENEKLFFGSGTQLSVL.

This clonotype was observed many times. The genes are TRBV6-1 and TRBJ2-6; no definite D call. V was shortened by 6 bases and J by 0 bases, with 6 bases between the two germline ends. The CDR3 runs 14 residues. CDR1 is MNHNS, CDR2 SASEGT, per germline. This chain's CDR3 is CASRMSSGANVLTF. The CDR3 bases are TGTGCCAGCAGGATGAGCTCTGGGGCCAACGTCCTGACTTTC.

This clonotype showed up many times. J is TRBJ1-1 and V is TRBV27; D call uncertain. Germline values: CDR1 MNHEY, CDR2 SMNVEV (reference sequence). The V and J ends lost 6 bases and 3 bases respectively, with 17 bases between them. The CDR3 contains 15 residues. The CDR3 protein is CASRKTPDSYTEAFF. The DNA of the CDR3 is TGTGCCAGCAGGAAAACTCCGGACTCCTACACTGAAGCTTTCTTT.

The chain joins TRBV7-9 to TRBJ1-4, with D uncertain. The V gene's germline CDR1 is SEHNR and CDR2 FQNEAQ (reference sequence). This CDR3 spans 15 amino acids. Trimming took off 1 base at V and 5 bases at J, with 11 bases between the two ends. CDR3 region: CASSLDGGLNEKLFF. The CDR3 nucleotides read TGTGCCAGCAGCTTAGATGGCGGGCTAAATGAAAAACTGTTTTTT.

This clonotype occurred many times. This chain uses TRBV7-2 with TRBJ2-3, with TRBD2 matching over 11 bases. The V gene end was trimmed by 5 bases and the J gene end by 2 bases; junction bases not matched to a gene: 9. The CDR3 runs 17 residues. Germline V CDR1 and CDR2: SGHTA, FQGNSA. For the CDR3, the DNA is TGTGCCAGCAGCCCTCGTACTAGCGGGAGTTTCACAGATACGCAGTATTTT. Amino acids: CASSPRTSGSFTDTQYF.